These T cell receptor beta chains were read from a single sample in a study of type 1 and type 2 diabetes patients. MiXCR was run by TCRdb on the multiplex PCR reads, yielding one entry per CDR3 protein. The table records approximately 260,000 distinct CDR3 sequences, over 45% of them present only once. Sequencing was performed on peripheral blood mononuclear cells (PBMCs). Receptor source: a man aged 18 to 35 with type 2 diabetes. CDR3s include the opening cysteine and the closing phenylalanine or tryptophan. A D gene is named only where the DNA matches it firmly. Some rows mark clone size as missing; the rest say once, few, many or name a class of expanded clone.

j_call v_call d_call clone_size cdr3_nt cdr3_aa
TRBJ2-5 TRBV12-3/TRBV12-4 - - TGTGCCAGCACTAATCTCGGAGTGGAGCAAGAGACCCAGTACTTC CASTNLGVEQETQYF
TRBJ2-7 TRBV5-1 - once TGTGCCAGCAGTGATCGGGGGAGACTTGGCTACGAGCAGTACTTC CASSDRGRLGYEQYF
TRBJ1-2 TRBV18 TRBD1 - TGTGCCAGCTCACCAGGACAGGGCAGCACCTTC CASSPGQGSTF
TRBJ2-7 TRBV30 TRBD2 - TGTGCCTGGAGCTCGGGGGGTCTAGCGTCCCATCTTTCCTACGAGCAGTACTTC CAWSSGGLASHLSYEQYF
TRBJ2-7 TRBV5-6 - - TGTGCCAGCAGCTTGGGACCGTCAAGCTCCTACGAGCAGTACTTC CASSLGPSSSYEQYF
TRBJ1-4 TRBV6-6 TRBD1 - TGTGCCAGCAGTCTGGACAGGGAGAGTACTGAAAAACTGTTTTTT CASSLDRESTEKLFF
TRBJ1-1 TRBV29-1 - - TGCAGCGCCATGCCCGAACTCTCCGAAGCTTTCTTT CSAMPELSEAFF
TRBJ2-7 TRBV5-1 - - TGCGCCAGCAGCTTGGAGGGCGACAGGAGCGGCGACGAGCAGTACTTC CASSLEGDRSGDEQYF
TRBJ2-5 TRBV7-2 - many TGTGCCAGCAGCGCTCAAGAGACCCAGTACTTC CASSAQETQYF
TRBJ2-2 TRBV9 - - TGTGCCAGCAGCGCGACGATCGGTACCGGGGAGCTGTTTTTT CASSATIGTGELFF
TRBJ2-7 TRBV7-2 - - TGTGCCAGCAGCCCACTAGGAGTTAACTCGGGCTACGAGCAGTACTTC CASSPLGVNSGYEQYF
TRBJ2-6 TRBV7-9 - - TGTGCCAGCAGCGCCACAGGGTTGGCCGGGGCCAACGTCCTGACTTTC CASSATGLAGANVLTF
TRBJ2-2 TRBV13 TRBD1 - TGTGCCAGCAGAACCTGGACAGGGGATCCCGGGGAGCTGTTTTTT CASRTWTGDPGELFF
TRBJ2-7 TRBV2 - many TGTGCCAGCAGTCGGACAGGAGGGTACGAGCAGTACTTC CASSRTGGYEQYF
TRBJ2-1 TRBV18 TRBD2 - TGTGCCAGCTCACCGTTTAGCGGGGGAAACAATGAGCAGTTCTTC CASSPFSGGNNEQFF
TRBJ2-2 TRBV19 - few TGTGCCAGTAGTATAGATGACGGGGAGCTGTTTTTT CASSIDDGELFF
TRBJ1-1 TRBV24-1 - - TGTGCCACCAGTGATTTGGGGTCCGAAGCTTTCTTT CATSDLGSEAFF
TRBJ2-1 TRBV7-2 - - TGTGCCAGCAGCTTAGGCGGGACATCTTACAATGAGCAGTTCTTC CASSLGGTSYNEQFF
TRBJ2-3 TRBV30 - - TGTGCCTGGAGGAGGGACTCCTGGGTGGCAGATACGCAGTATTTT CAWRRDSWVADTQYF
TRBJ2-3 TRBV29-1 - few TGCAGCGTTGCTGAGGCAGATACGCAGTATTTT CSVAEADTQYF
TRBJ1-2 TRBV20-1 - - TGCAGTGCTAGAGGAACCAATAACTATGGCCACACCTTC CSARGTNNYGHTF
TRBJ2-1 TRBV7-3 - - TGTGCCAGCAGCATAGGCTCAGGGTATGAGCAGTTCTTC CASSIGSGYEQFF
TRBJ1-4 TRBV20-1 - - TGCAGTGCTAGAGATATTCGGGGGGCGAGTGAAAAACTGTTTTTT CSARDIRGASEKLFF
TRBJ2-3 TRBV2 - few TGTGCCAGCAATCGGGAGACAGATACGCAGTATTTT CASNRETDTQYF
TRBJ1-2 TRBV12-3/TRBV12-4 - once TGTGCCAGCAGTAGCCAGGGAAGGTATGGCTACACCTTC CASSSQGRYGYTF
TRBJ1-1 TRBV5-1 TRBD1 - TGCGCCAGCAGCTTGAGGGGACAGATGAACACTGAAGCTTTCTTT CASSLRGQMNTEAFF
TRBJ2-7 TRBV20-1 TRBD2 - TGCAGTGCTAGAGACCCCGGGGGGGGCGCAAGCTACGAGCAGTACTTC CSARDPGGGASYEQYF
TRBJ1-5 TRBV6-2/TRBV6-3 - few TGTGCCAGCAGTTACTCAGAAGAAAATCAGCCCCAGCATTTT CASSYSEENQPQHF
TRBJ1-4 TRBV25-1 - many TGTGCCAGCACCGACAGAACTAATGAAAAACTGTTTTTT CASTDRTNEKLFF
TRBJ2-3 TRBV30 - few TGTGCCTGGAGTGACAACACAGATACGCAGTATTTT CAWSDNTDTQYF
TRBJ2-1 TRBV19 TRBD2 - TGTGCCAGTAGTATAGGGCTAGCGGGAAGTGGTGAGCAGTTCTTC CASSIGLAGSGEQFF
TRBJ1-2 TRBV28 - - TGTGCCAGCAGTCGTCCCGGGGGTGGAGACACCTTC CASSRPGGGDTF
TRBJ2-5 TRBV15 TRBD1 - TGTGCCACCAGCAGAGATGGACAGGTTGGCGAGACCCAGTACTTC CATSRDGQVGETQYF
TRBJ2-7 TRBV5-1 - - TGCGCCAGCAGCTTGTTTTGGGGTACCTACGAGCAGTACTTC CASSLFWGTYEQYF
TRBJ2-5 TRBV7-2 TRBD1 - TGTGCCAGCAGCTATGGGACAGGGGGCGGGCGGGAGACCCAGTACTTC CASSYGTGGGRETQYF
TRBJ2-7 TRBV4-1 - - TGCGCCAGCAGCCAAGGGGGGGCAGGGTACGACGAGCAGTACTTC CASSQGGAGYDEQYF
TRBJ2-5 TRBV7-6 TRBD1 many TGTGCCAGCAGCCTCGGGACAGCAAAGACCCAGTACTTC CASSLGTAKTQYF
TRBJ2-5 TRBV29-1 - - TGCAGCGTTTCTGCGGCAGGGCGGGAGACCCAGTACTTC CSVSAAGRETQYF
TRBJ2-5 TRBV7-8 - many TGTGCCAGCAGCTTGGGAACCACGCAAGAGACCCAGTACTTC CASSLGTTQETQYF
TRBJ1-5 TRBV27 - - TGTGCCAGCAGTTTATCTATGTATAGCAATCAGCCCCAGCATTTT CASSLSMYSNQPQHF
TRBJ2-7 TRBV15 - - TGTGCCACCAGCCTCGGACCCTCCGAGCAGTACTTC CATSLGPSEQYF
TRBJ2-7 TRBV7-2 TRBD2 - TGCGCCAGCAGCCAAGCTAGCGGGAGCTACGAGCAGTACTTC CASSQASGSYEQYF
TRBJ2-3 TRBV2 - few TGTGCCAGCAGTGAAAACGGGCTGCTGGTGGATACGCAGTATTTT CASSENGLLVDTQYF
TRBJ2-1 TRBV12-3/TRBV12-4 - few TGTGCCAGCAGTCCGGGCCGCTACAATGAGCAGTTCTTC CASSPGRYNEQFF
TRBJ2-3 TRBV19 TRBD1 few TGTGCCAGTAGTCTGTACCGGGACAGGGGTATCACAGATACGCAGTATTTT CASSLYRDRGITDTQYF
TRBJ2-7 TRBV19 - few TGTGCCAGTAGTAAGGGCACCTACGAGCAGTACTTC CASSKGTYEQYF